The 19 T cell receptor beta chains below come from one sample, sequenced in a study of cytomegalovirus exposure and HLA in healthy donors (dated by TCRdb to the late 2010s). The receptor library was made with the immunoSEQ multiplex PCR assay. TCRdb limited this immuneACCESS table to in-frame rearrangements with V and J called. A share of clones is missing; checked studies link under half to unresolved V genes, and the rest is unexplained. The sample profile shows 110,000 or so clones; over 75% of them were found once. The biggest ten clones account for 3% of the sample. The specimen was PBMCs. Source of these receptors: a woman younger than 35 in good health and CMV-seronegative.

The chain employs TRBV7-3 and TRBJ2-3, with a possible D match to TRBD1 (5 bases). The CDR3 loop spans 15 amino acids. Per the germline V gene, CDR1 is SGHTA and CDR2 is FQGTGA. The V and J ends lost 5 bases and 2 bases respectively, with 14 bases between them. The CDR3 DNA sequence: TGTGCCAGCAGCCCCTCTAGACAGCCCACAGATACGCAGTATTTT. Amino acid sequence: CASSPSRQPTDTQYF.

The chain has TRBV12-2 and TRBJ2-5; TRBD1, as called in the table, went unchecked against the DNA. TRBV12-2 corresponds to a pseudogene. The CDR3 covers 15 residues. Here the CDR3 reads CASRSGTGKGETQYF. As DNA, the CDR3 is TGTGCAAGTCGCTCCGGGACAGGGAAGGGAGAGACCCAGTACTTC.

This chain uses TRBV7-3 with TRBJ2-7, with 9 positions matching TRBD1. CDR3 length: 13 amino acids. J was trimmed by 4 bases and V by 3 bases; bases with no gene match: 1. Germline V lookup: CDR1 SGHTA, CDR2 FQGTGA. CDR3 protein: CASSFGTGYEQYF. CDR3 sequence (DNA): TGTGCCAGCAGCTTTGGGACAGGGTACGAGCAGTACTTC. Filled out from reference TRBV7-3 and TRBJ2-7, the complete variable domain reads GAGVSQTPSNKVTEKGKYVELRCDPISGHTALYWYRQSLGQGPEFLIYFQGTGAADDSGLPNDRFFAVRPEGSVSTLKIQRTERGDSAVYLCASSFGTGYEQYFGPGTRLTVT.

This clone is a singleton in its sample. This chain connects TRBV28 to TRBJ2-7, with 9 bases aligning to TRBD1. The CDR3 contains 15 residues. Germline V gene data show CDR1 as MDHEN and CDR2 as SYDVKM. With 2 bases clipped from V and 3 bases from J, the junction kept 5 bases outside the gene matches. DNA for the CDR3: TGTGCCAGCAGTTTACCCGGGACAGGGTACTACGAGCAGTACTTC. Its protein is CASSLPGTGYYEQYF.

The V and J genes are TRBV18 and TRBJ2-7, with D possibly being TRBD1 (5 bases). The V gene lost 5 bases and the J gene lost 2 bases, with 19 bases spanning the gap. CDR3 length: 16 residues. From germline, CDR1 is KGHSH and CDR2 LQKENI. CDR3 sequence: CASSARQSSPPYEQYF. DNA for the CDR3: TGTGCCAGCTCAGCAAGACAGTCCAGTCCACCCTACGAGCAGTACTTC. Full variable domain (outside the CDR3, taken from reference TRBV18 and TRBJ2-7): NAGVMQNPRHLVRRRGQEARLRCSPMKGHSHVYWYRQLPEEGLKFMVYLQKENIIDESGMPKERFSAEFPKEGPSILRIQQVVRGDSAAYFCASSARQSSPPYEQYFGPGTRLTVT.

V usage is TRBV28 and J usage is TRBJ1-2; D unresolved. With 8 bases removed from V and 5 bases from J, the gap between germline ends came to 9 bases. Germline V gene lookup returns CDR1 MDHEN and CDR2 SYDVKM. This CDR3 region has 11 residues. The DNA for the CDR3 is TGTGCCAGCGTCGGAGGGTATGGCTACACCTTC. It is translated as CASVGGYGYTF.

V usage is TRBV7-3 and J usage is TRBJ2-7, with D possibly TRBD2 on 5 matching bases. CDR3 size: 15 residues. Per the germline V gene, CDR1 is SGHTA and CDR2 is FQGTGA. Between the trimmed V and J ends, which lost 1 base and 3 bases, there was a span of 13 bases. CDR3 sequence: CASSLRGRRFYEQYF. The CDR3 region has the DNA TGTGCCAGCAGCTTAAGAGGACGGAGGTTCTACGAGCAGTACTTC.

V and J are TRBV6-4 and TRBJ2-1; 8 bases map to TRBD2. The CDR3 has 15 amino acids. Trimming removed 6 bases from V and 9 bases from J; junction bases left unmatched: 13. CDR1 is MRHNA, CDR2 SNTAGT, per germline. In DNA form, the CDR3 reads TGTGCCAGCAGCCCCCGGGGGGGGCAAGTAAGTGAGCAGTTCTTC. Protein sequence: CASSPRGGQVSEQFF.

This clone was counted only a few times. The chain combines TRBV28 with TRBJ1-6; D is unclear. The germline V gene encodes CDR1 MDHEN and CDR2 SYDVKM. The CDR3 is 14 residues long. V lost 1 base to trimming and J lost 7 bases, with 8 bases between them. The CDR3 loop reads CASSLYTENSPLHF. In DNA form, the CDR3 reads TGTGCCAGCAGTTTATATACAGAGAATTCACCCCTCCACTTT.

This chain links TRBV5-4 with TRBJ1-6, with D possibly matching TRBD1 (5 bases). V was shortened by 0 bases and J by 7 bases, with 11 bases between the two germline ends. The CDR3 sequence is 15 residues long. The germline gives CDR1 SGHNT, CDR2 YYREEE (reference sequence). The CDR3, as DNA: TGTGCCAGCAGCTTGGGGGCGGGGGGGAATTCACCCCTCCACTTT. Encoded protein: CASSLGAGGNSPLHF.

This clone was seen a single time. V and J are TRBV6-5 and TRBJ1-1; D gene ambiguous. Germline CDR1 and CDR2: MNHEY and SVGAGI. V was cut by 4 bases and J by 1 base, with 10 bases left in between. This CDR3 comprises 14 residues. As DNA, the CDR3 is TGTGCCAGCAGTTGGGCCGACCCGAACACTGAAGCTTTCTTT. This translates into CASSWADPNTEAFF.

The rearrangement uses TRBV9 and TRBJ1-6, with TRBD1 identical over 7 bases. The CDR3 extends over 15 amino acids. The germline gives CDR1 SGDLS, CDR2 YYNGEE. V lost 3 bases to trimming and J lost 5 bases; unmatched junction nucleotides: 5. The CDR3 sequence is CASSASGTDNSPLHF. CDR3 DNA sequence: TGTGCCAGCAGCGCCTCCGGGACAGATAATTCACCCCTCCACTTT.

The genes are TRBV27 and TRBJ2-7; 10 positions agree with TRBD2. Germline values: CDR1 MNHEY, CDR2 SMNVEV (reference sequence). CDR3 length equals 15 residues. Trimming at V came to 4 bases and at J to 4 bases, leaving 7 bases not matched to a gene. In DNA, the CDR3 is TGTGCCAGCAGTTCGGGACTAGCGCTTCTTTACGAGCAGTACTTC. As protein: CASSSGLALLYEQYF.

The chain links TRBV9 to TRBJ1-6, with D hard to call. V lost 0 bases and J 10 bases, leaving 20 bases between the germline ends. This CDR3 is 17 amino acids long. Germline values: CDR1 SGDLS, CDR2 YYNGEE. CDR3 sequence reads: CASSVVGRLNERSPLHF. Written as DNA, the CDR3 is TGTGCCAGCAGCGTAGTAGGCAGACTAAACGAAAGGTCACCCCTCCACTTT.

V and J are TRBV4-1 and TRBJ1-1, with D possibly being TRBD1 (5 bases). V was cut by 3 bases and J by 3 bases, with 11 bases left in between. The CDR3 is made up of 14 amino acids. Germline values: CDR1 MGHRA, CDR2 YSYEKL. CDR3 bases: TGCGCCAGCAGCCAGCTAACAGGTTACACTGAAGCTTTCTTT. It is translated as CASSQLTGYTEAFF.

This clone turned up a few times. The V and J genes are TRBV14 and TRBJ2-3; 10 nucleotides match TRBD1. CDR3 length: 17 residues. Germline CDR1 is SGHDN and CDR2 is FVKESK. V was pared by 4 bases and J by 4 bases, with 11 bases of the junction left unmatched. The CDR3 loop is CASSRYRGTGEADTQYF. The CDR3 bases are TGTGCCAGCAGCCGATACCGTGGGACAGGGGAGGCAGATACGCAGTATTTT.

The chain uses TRBV19 and TRBJ2-1; possibly TRBD2 for D (6 bases). Between the trimmed V and J ends, which lost 5 bases and 9 bases, there was a span of 17 bases. The CDR3 has 14 residues. Germline assignment: CDR1 LNHDA and CDR2 SQIVND (reference sequence). The CDR3 DNA reads as TGTGCCAGTAGTGCCACCGGGGCGGAGGGTGAGCAGTTCTTC. Translating it yields CASSATGAEGEQFF.

The chain is built from TRBV12-5 and TRBJ2-3; D might be TRBD2 (5 bases). V lost 3 bases and J lost 4, with 8 bases in between. The germline gives CDR1 LGHNT, CDR2 FRNRAP. The CDR3 covers 13 residues. The CDR3 loop reads CASGLSGADTQYF. The CDR3 nucleotides read TGTGCTAGTGGTTTATCCGGGGCAGATACGCAGTATTTT.

This clone was detected only once. This chain joins TRBV6-5 and TRBJ2-1; TRBD1 aligns across 9 bases. Germline V lookup: CDR1 MNHEY, CDR2 SVGAGI. This CDR3 region has 14 residues. The trim removed 2 bases at V and 4 bases at J, leaving 0 bases unmatched. The CDR3 nucleotides read TGTGCCAGCAGTTACGGGACAGGGTACAATGAGCAGTTCTTC. Encoded protein: CASSYGTGYNEQFF.